This TCR beta chain appears in the sequencing data of a study of blood T cell repertoires in COVID-19. Study information: Some COVID-19 samples were acute and others convalescent; all came from the United States, Italy and Spain. PBMCs, B-cell-depleted T cells, or T cells were the source of the cDNA or gDNA that made up the material.

As originally analysed: Reference gene primer amplification gave estimated nucleated cell counts. The method was immunoSEQ multiplex PCR; TCRdb's version includes in-frame clones alone and lacks a portion of them. V, J and clone size reflect that table, while D and trimming were determined from the DNA. The sample includes around 120,000 clones, around 87% of them seen just once. V dropped 7 bases and J dropped 8 bases, with 19 bases sitting between them. CDR1 SGHRS and CDR2 YFSETQ come from the germline V gene. This CDR3 comprises 14 residues. The chain links TRBV5-1 to TRBJ2-1; the D gene is possibly TRBD1 (5 bases). The sequence derives from a woman in her 70s with acute or convalescent COVID-19. Source material: peripheral blood. For the CDR3, the DNA is TGCGCCAGCCAGACTCAGCCAGGGTACCATGAGCAGTTCTTC. It yields the protein CASQTQPGYHEQFF.